The 26 T cell receptor beta chains in this list originate from one sample, sequenced in a study of blood T cell repertoires in COVID-19. Here immunoSEQ multiplex PCR was the method, and the copy in TCRdb shows in-frame clones only, minus some. The sample gives 50,000 or so clones, about 92% of which show up once; almost 4% is in the top ten. The sequenced sample consisted of peripheral blood. Receptors were obtained from a human donor in a cohort sampled during active COVID-19.

This clone has just one count. The chain is built from TRBV18 and TRBJ1-4; TRBD1 might be the D (5 bases). CDR3 size: 16 residues. Germline CDR1 KGHSH, CDR2 LQKENI. V gave up 4 bases and J gave up 5 bases, with 17 bases separating them. In DNA form, the CDR3 reads TGTGCCAGCTCACTCTCACCGGCGGCAGGGAATGAAAAACTGTTTTTT. Its protein product is CASSLSPAAGNEKLFF.

The CDR3 is CASSLGSGGQYF. CDR3 nucleotides: TGTGCCAGCAGCTTGGGTAGCGGGGGGCAGTACTTC. The chain couples TRBV5-5 to TRBJ2-7; 9 bases align to TRBD2. CDR3 length equals 12 residues. V dropped 0 bases and J dropped 9; count of bases not matched to a gene: 1. Germline V gene data show CDR1 as SGHKS and CDR2 as YYEKEE (reference sequence).

J is TRBJ2-1 and V is TRBV19, with 10 bases fitting TRBD2. V gave up 1 base and J gave up 4 bases; unmatched junction bases: 7. Germline assignment: CDR1 LNHDA and CDR2 SQIVND (reference sequence). This CDR3 comprises 17 residues. DNA for the CDR3: TGTGCCAGTAGTATAGGTTCGGCTAGCGGGGGATACAATGAGCAGTTCTTC. It is translated as CASSIGSASGGYNEQFF.

The chain joins TRBV7-8 to TRBJ1-1; tentatively, D is TRBD1 (5 bases). Trimming cost V 1 base and J 0 bases, with 12 bases left between them. CDR1 is SGHVS, CDR2 FQNEAQ, per germline. The CDR3 extends over 16 amino acids. The CDR3 nucleotides are TGTGCCAGCAGCTTAGGGGGCACGGTTGTGAACACTGAAGCTTTCTTT. This sequence encodes CASSLGGTVVNTEAFF.

The chain joins TRBV5-6 to TRBJ2-7; 13 positions agree with TRBD2. The CDR3 sequence is 15 residues long. Germline CDR1 is SGHDT and CDR2 is YYEEEE. V gave up 4 bases and J gave up 6 bases; unmatched junction bases: 7. This chain's CDR3 is CASSLGLAGVVEQYV. CDR3 DNA sequence: TGTGCCAGCAGCCTTGGACTAGCGGGAGTCGTCGAGCAGTACGTC.

This chain connects TRBV7-9 to TRBJ2-7, with TRBD2 identical over 8 bases. This CDR3 region has 14 residues. V lost 1 base to trimming and J lost 7 bases; unmatched junction nucleotides: 6. Germline V gene sequence: CDR1 SEHNR, CDR2 FQNEAQ (reference sequence). The CDR3 reads CASSLGAGEEEQYV. The CDR3 DNA reads TGTGCCAGCAGCTTAGGAGCGGGAGAGGAAGAGCAGTACGTC.

The chain employs TRBV15 and TRBJ2-4, with D possibly TRBD2 on 5 matching bases. Germline CDR1 and CDR2: LNHNV and YYDKDF (reference sequence). This CDR3 is built from 17 residues. V gave up 0 bases and J gave up 0 bases, with 12 bases separating them. CDR3 residues: CATSRDRTWLAKNIQYF. The CDR3 coding sequence is TGTGCCACCAGCAGAGATCGGACTTGGCTAGCCAAAAACATTCAGTACTTC. Full variable domain (remainder filled in from reference TRBV15 and TRBJ2-4): DAMVIQNPRYQVTQFGKPVTLSCSQTLNHNVMYWYQQKSSQAPKLLFHYYDKDFNNEADTPDNFQSRRPNTSFCFLDIRSPGLGDTAMYLCATSRDRTWLAKNIQYFGAGTRLSVL.

V usage is TRBV28 and J usage is TRBJ2-3; 11 bases align to TRBD2. CDR1 and CDR2 (germline): MDHEN, SYDVKM. CDR3 length: 16 amino acids. V was pared by 6 bases and J by 2 bases, with 7 bases of the junction left unmatched. The DNA for the CDR3 is TGTGCCAGCAGCCCCCGACTAGCGGGGATCACAGATACGCAGTATTTT. It is translated as CASSPRLAGITDTQYF.

This chain links TRBV21-1 with TRBJ2-7; the tabulated D call, TRBD2, remains unverified against the DNA. TRBV21-1 is a listed pseudogene. The CDR3 consists of 16 residues. CDR3 bases: TGTGCCAGCAGCAAAGCGCCGGGACTAGCCCCCTACGAGCAGTACTTC. It translates to CASSKAPGLAPYEQYF.

The rearrangement joins TRBV18 to TRBJ2-2; 9 positions match TRBD2. From germline, CDR1 is KGHSH and CDR2 LQKENI. V shed 1 base and J 6 bases; nucleotides not matched to a gene: 6. The CDR3 spans 16 residues. The CDR3 region has the DNA TGTGCCAGCTCACCACGGTTAGCGGGAGAGGCCGGGGAGCTGTTTTTT. Translation gives CASSPRLAGEAGELFF.

The V gene is TRBV27, the J gene TRBJ2-7; 7 bases agree with TRBD2. The trim removed 5 bases at V and 1 base at J, leaving 11 bases unmatched. The CDR3 length is 16 residues. Germline CDR1 MNHEY, CDR2 SMNVEV (reference sequence). For the CDR3, the DNA is TGTGCCAGCAGTCCCAAGGGCAGCGGGATTTCCTACGAGCAGTACGTC. It encodes CASSPKGSGISYEQYV.

This chain connects TRBV28 to TRBJ2-1, with 7 bases lining up with TRBD2. CDR1 MDHEN and CDR2 SYDVKM come from the germline V gene. The CDR3 spans 16 residues. Trimming at V came to 5 bases and at J to 1 base, leaving 8 bases not matched to a gene. This CDR3 is CASSIPPRESYNEQFF. CDR3 DNA: TGTGCCAGCAGTATTCCCCCGCGGGAGTCCTACAATGAGCAGTTCTTC.

The V call is TRBV19, the J call TRBJ1-3; 10 nucleotides line up with TRBD1. V dropped 3 bases and J dropped 0; count of bases not matched to a gene: 5. The CDR3 covers 17 residues. Per the germline V gene, CDR1 is LNHDA and CDR2 is SQIVND (reference sequence). DNA for the CDR3: TGTGCCAGTAGTATCGGGACAGGGGTTAACTCTGGAAACACCATATATTTT. Protein product: CASSIGTGVNSGNTIYF.

The J gene is TRBJ2-1, the V gene TRBV6-5; 13 positions match TRBD2. The CDR3 is 14 residues long. Losses at the gene ends were 6 bases for V and 6 bases for J; bases not matched to a gene: 2. Germline V gives CDR1 MNHEY, CDR2 SVGAGI. The CDR3 reads CASRRTSGGNEQFF. The CDR3 nucleotides read TGTGCCAGCAGGAGGACTAGCGGGGGCAATGAGCAGTTCTTC.

The chain links TRBV3-1 (or the pseudogene TRBV3-2) to TRBJ2-7; TRBD1 agrees at 9 bases. The CDR3 runs 15 residues. From germline, CDR1 is LGHDT and CDR2 YNNKEL (reference sequence). The V and J ends lost 3 bases and 2 bases, in that order; junction bases with no gene match: 5. In DNA, the CDR3 is TGTGCCAGCAGCCAGGCCAGGACAGGGGCCTACGAGCAGTACTTC. It codes for CASSQARTGAYEQYF.

The genes are TRBV5-6 and TRBJ1-3; D unresolved. The CDR3 sequence is 14 residues long. Germline CDR1 is SGHDT and CDR2 is YYEEEE. Between the trimmed V and J ends, which lost 2 bases and 0 bases, there was a span of 6 bases. CDR3 residues: CASSFVGSGNTIYF. The CDR3 nucleotides are TGTGCCAGCAGCTTCGTCGGCTCTGGAAACACCATATATTTT. Filled out from reference TRBV5-6 and TRBJ1-3, the complete variable domain reads DAGVTQSPTHLIKTRGQQVTLRCSPKSGHDTVSWYQQALGQGPQFIFQYYEEEERQRGNFPDRFSGHQFPNYSSELNVNALLLGDSALYLCASSFVGSGNTIYFGEGSWLTVV.

This chain joins TRBV11-2 and TRBJ2-1; TRBD1 matches 7 bases. The V gene end was trimmed by 0 bases and the J gene end by 4 bases; junction bases not matched to a gene: 3. CDR3 length: 15 residues. Looked up from germline, CDR1 is SGHAT and CDR2 is FQNNGV. CDR3 sequence: CASSLEGQVYNEQFF. In DNA form, the CDR3 reads TGTGCCAGCAGCTTAGAAGGACAGGTTTACAATGAGCAGTTCTTC.

The chain couples TRBV7-3 to TRBJ2-1; 12 bases fit TRBD2. Unmatched junction bases numbered 5, after V lost 6 bases and J lost 8 bases. This CDR3 is built from 14 residues. The germline gives CDR1 SGHTA, CDR2 FQGTGA. The DNA of the CDR3 is TGTGCCAGCAGTAGGACTAGCGGGATCGATGAGCAGTTCTTC. This encodes CASSRTSGIDEQFF.

V gene TRBV11-2 combines with J gene TRBJ1-1; a possible D gene is TRBD1 (5 bases). Germline V lookup: CDR1 SGHAT, CDR2 FQNNGV. The CDR3 totals 14 residues. V dropped 5 bases and J dropped 4 bases, with 14 bases sitting between them. CDR3 sequence: CASSLWGRGTEAFF. CDR3 nucleotide sequence: TGTGCCAGCAGCCTCTGGGGCCGAGGCACTGAAGCTTTCTTT.

The chain uses TRBV28 and TRBJ1-1; D gene uncertain. This CDR3 region has 13 residues. The germline gives CDR1 MDHEN, CDR2 SYDVKM. The V end lost 7 bases, the J end lost 4 bases, and 13 bases lay between the germline ends. CDR3 sequence: CASTPPGPTEAFF. In DNA form, the CDR3 reads TGTGCCAGCACCCCCCCCGGTCCCACTGAAGCTTTCTTT.

This clone was picked up one time. The chain has TRBV27 and TRBJ1-2; unclear D gene. Germline V gene sequence: CDR1 MNHEY, CDR2 SMNVEV (reference sequence). Trimming cost V 7 bases and J 0 bases, with 9 bases left between them. The CDR3 has 13 residues. The DNA of the CDR3 is TGTGCCAGCATGGGAGCGGCTAACTATGGCTACACCTTC. This encodes CASMGAANYGYTF.

This chain connects TRBV4-1 to TRBJ2-7, with 11 bases that match TRBD2. Unmatched junction bases numbered 7, after V lost 2 bases and J lost 4 bases. Germline CDR1 is MGHRA and CDR2 is YSYEKL. This CDR3 has 16 amino acids. The CDR3 region has the DNA TGCGCCAGCAGCCAACCCGCCGGGACTAGCGGTTACGAGCAGTACTTC. Its protein is CASSQPAGTSGYEQYF.

This clone has a single count. The V gene is TRBV19, the J gene TRBJ2-5; 8 bases are shared with TRBD1. Germline assignment: CDR1 LNHDA and CDR2 SQIVND (reference sequence). The V gene end was trimmed by 5 bases and the J gene end by 3 bases; junction bases not matched to a gene: 5. CDR3 length: 14 residues. Here the CDR3 reads CASSADRAKETQYF. DNA for the CDR3: TGTGCCAGTAGTGCGGACAGGGCAAAAGAGACCCAGTACTTC.

V and J are TRBV28 and TRBJ1-2; 10 bases are a match to TRBD1. The CDR3 runs to 14 residues. With 5 bases clipped from V and 4 bases from J, the junction kept 4 bases outside the gene matches. Germline CDR1 and CDR2: MDHEN and SYDVKM. CDR3 protein: CASSPGTGVYGYTF. The CDR3 DNA reads as TGTGCCAGCAGTCCCGGGACAGGGGTCTATGGCTACACCTTC.

The rearrangement uses TRBV6-6 and TRBJ1-2; weak D call: TRBD1 (6 bases). Germline CDR1 reads MNHNY; CDR2 reads SVGAGI (reference sequence). The length of the CDR3 is 12 residues. Trimming stripped 5 bases from V and 8 bases from J, with 12 bases between. CDR3 sequence (DNA): TGTGCCAGCAGTACAGGGATTCGAGGCTACACCTTC. Translated: CASSTGIRGYTF.

A single count supports this clone. The J gene is TRBJ1-6, the V gene TRBV27, with 7 bases aligning to TRBD1. This CDR3 has 15 residues. The V gene end was trimmed by 0 bases and the J gene end by 6 bases; junction bases not matched to a gene: 2. Per the germline V gene, CDR1 is MNHEY and CDR2 is SMNVEV (reference sequence). CDR3 coding DNA: TGTGCCAGCAGTTTATCGGCAGGGGGTAATTCACCCCTCCACTTT. Translating it yields CASSLSAGGNSPLHF.